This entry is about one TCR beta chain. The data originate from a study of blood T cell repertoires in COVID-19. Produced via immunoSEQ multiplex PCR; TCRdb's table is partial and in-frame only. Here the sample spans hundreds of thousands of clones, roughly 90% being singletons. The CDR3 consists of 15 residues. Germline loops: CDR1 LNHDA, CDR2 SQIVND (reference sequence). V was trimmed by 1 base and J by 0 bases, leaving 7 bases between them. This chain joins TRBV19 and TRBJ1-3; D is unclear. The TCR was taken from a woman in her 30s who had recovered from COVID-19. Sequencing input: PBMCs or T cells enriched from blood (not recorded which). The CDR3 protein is CASSIAGNSGNTIYF. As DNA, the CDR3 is TGTGCCAGTAGTATAGCGGGGAACTCTGGAAACACCATATATTTT.